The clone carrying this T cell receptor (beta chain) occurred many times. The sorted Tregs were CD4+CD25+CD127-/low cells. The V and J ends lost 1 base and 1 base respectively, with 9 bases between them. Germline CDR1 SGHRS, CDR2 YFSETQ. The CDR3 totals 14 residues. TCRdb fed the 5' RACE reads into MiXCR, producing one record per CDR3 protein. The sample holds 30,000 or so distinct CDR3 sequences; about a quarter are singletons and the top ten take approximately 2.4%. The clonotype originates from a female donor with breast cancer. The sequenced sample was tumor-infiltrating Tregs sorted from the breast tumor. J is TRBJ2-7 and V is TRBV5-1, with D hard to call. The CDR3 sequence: CASSLIAGSYEQYF. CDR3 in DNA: TGCGCCAGCAGCTTGATAGCCGGATCCTACGAGCAGTACTTC.